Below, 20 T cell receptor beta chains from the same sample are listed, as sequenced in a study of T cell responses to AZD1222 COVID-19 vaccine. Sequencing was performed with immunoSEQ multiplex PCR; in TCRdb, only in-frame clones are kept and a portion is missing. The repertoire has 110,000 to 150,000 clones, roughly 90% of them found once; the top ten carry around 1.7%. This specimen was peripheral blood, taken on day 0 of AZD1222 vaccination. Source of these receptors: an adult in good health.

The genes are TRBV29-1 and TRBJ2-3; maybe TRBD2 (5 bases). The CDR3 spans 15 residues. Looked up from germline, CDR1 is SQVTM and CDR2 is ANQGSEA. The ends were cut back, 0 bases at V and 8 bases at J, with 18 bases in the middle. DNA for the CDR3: TGCAGCGTTGAAGAAGGGCAGACGCTAGCACTTACGCAGTATTTT. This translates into CSVEEGQTLALTQYF.

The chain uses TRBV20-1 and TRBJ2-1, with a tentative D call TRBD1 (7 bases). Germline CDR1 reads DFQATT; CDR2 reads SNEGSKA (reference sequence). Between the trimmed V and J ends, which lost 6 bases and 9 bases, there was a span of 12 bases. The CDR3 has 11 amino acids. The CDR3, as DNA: TGCAGTGCCAGGAGGGGGCCTGAGCAGTTCTTC. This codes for CSARRGPEQFF.

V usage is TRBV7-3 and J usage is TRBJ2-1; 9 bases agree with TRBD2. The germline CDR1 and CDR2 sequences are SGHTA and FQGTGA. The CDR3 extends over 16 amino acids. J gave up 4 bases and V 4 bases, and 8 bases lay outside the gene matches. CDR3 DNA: TGTGCCAGCAGCTCAGCGGGAGGCGCCCCTTACAATGAGCAGTTCTTC. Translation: CASSSAGGAPYNEQFF.

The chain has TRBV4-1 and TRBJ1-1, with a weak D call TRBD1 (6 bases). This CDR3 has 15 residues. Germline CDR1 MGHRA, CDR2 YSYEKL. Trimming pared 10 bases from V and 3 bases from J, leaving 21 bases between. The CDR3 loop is CATTRGPRGDTEAFF. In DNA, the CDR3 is TGCGCCACTACTCGCGGGCCGAGGGGGGACACTGAAGCTTTCTTT.

DNA of the CDR3: TGCGCCAGCAGCGATCAGACGAACACTGAAGCTTTCTTT. Translated, it gives CASSDQTNTEAFF. This chain links TRBV5-1 with TRBJ1-1; D not certain. Looked up from germline, CDR1 is SGHRS and CDR2 is YFSETQ. This CDR3 is 13 amino acids long. Trimming left V 4 bases short and J 1 base short, with 8 bases between.

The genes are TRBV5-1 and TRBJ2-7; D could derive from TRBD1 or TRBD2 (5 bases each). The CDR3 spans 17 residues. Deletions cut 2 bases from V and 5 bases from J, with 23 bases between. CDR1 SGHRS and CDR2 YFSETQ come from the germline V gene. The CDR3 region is CASSLGTWWEGFNEQYF. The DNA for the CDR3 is TGCGCCAGCAGCTTAGGGACGTGGTGGGAAGGTTTCAACGAGCAGTACTTC.

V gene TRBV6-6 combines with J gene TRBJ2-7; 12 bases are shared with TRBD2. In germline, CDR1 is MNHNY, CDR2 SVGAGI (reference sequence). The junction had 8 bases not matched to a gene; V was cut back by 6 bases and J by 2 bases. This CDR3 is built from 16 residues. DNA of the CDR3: TGTGCCAGCAGCGACCGTGGACTAGCGGGAACCTACGAGCAGTACTTC. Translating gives CASSDRGLAGTYEQYF.

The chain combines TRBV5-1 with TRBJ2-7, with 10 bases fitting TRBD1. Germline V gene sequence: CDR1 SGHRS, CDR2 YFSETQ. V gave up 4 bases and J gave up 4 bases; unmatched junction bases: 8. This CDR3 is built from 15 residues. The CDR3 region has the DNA TGCGCCAGCAGCCAACCGGGACAGGGGATATACGAGCAGTACTTC. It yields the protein CASSQPGQGIYEQYF.

CDR3 protein: CASSIDSSSGEKLFF. The CDR3 DNA sequence: TGCGCCAGCAGCATCGACAGTTCCTCGGGTGAAAAACTGTTTTTT. The V call is TRBV5-1, the J call TRBJ1-4, with D tentatively TRBD1 (5 bases). The CDR3 is made up of 15 amino acids. The germline V gene encodes CDR1 SGHRS and CDR2 YFSETQ. Trimming removed 4 bases from V and 7 bases from J, with 17 bases in between.

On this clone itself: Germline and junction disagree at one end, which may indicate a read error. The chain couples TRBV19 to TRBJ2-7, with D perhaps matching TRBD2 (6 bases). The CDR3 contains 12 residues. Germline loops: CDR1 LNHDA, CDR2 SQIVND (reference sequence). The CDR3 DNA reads TGTGCCAGTAGTCCGCGGAGGGGAAGAAGGCACTTC. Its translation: CASSPRRGRRHF.

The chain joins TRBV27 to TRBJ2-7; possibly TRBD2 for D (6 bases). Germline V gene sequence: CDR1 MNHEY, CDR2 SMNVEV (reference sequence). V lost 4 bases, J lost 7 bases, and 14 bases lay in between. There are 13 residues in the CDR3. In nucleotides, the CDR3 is TGTGCCAGCAGTTCTTCATTGGGGGGAGAGCAGTACTTC. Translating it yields CASSSSLGGEQYF.

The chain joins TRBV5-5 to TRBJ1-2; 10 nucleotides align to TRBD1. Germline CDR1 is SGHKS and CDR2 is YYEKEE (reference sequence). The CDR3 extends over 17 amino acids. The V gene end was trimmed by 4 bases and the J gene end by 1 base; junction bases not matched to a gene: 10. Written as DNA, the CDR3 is TGTGCCAGCAGCCAAAATCCAGGGACAGGGGTTAACTATGGCTACACCTTC. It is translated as CASSQNPGTGVNYGYTF. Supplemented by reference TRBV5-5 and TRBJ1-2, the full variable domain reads DAGVTQSPTHLIKTRGQQVTLRCSPISGHKSVSWYQQVLGQGPQFIFQYYEKEERGRGNFPDRFSARQFPNYSSELNVNALLLGDSALYLCASSQNPGTGVNYGYTFGSGTRLTVV.

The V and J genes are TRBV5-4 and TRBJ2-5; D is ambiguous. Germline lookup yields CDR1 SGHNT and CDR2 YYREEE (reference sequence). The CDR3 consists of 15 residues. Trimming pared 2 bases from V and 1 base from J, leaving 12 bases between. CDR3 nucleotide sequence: TGTGCCAGCAGCTTTCGAACCGGAGTCCAAGAGACCCAGTACTTC. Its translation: CASSFRTGVQETQYF.

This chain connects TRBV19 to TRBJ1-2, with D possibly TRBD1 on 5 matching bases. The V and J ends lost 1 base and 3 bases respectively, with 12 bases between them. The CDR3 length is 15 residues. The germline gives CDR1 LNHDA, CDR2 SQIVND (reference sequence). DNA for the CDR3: TGTGCCAGTAGTATAGGGGGGTTACGTGACTATGGCTACACCTTC. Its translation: CASSIGGLRDYGYTF.

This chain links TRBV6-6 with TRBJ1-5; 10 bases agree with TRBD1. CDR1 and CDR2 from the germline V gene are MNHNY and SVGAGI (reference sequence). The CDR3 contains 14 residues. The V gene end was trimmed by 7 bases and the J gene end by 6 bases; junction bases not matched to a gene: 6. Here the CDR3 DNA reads TGTGCCAGCAACCCGGGACAGGGGCTTCAGCCCCAGCATTTT. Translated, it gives CASNPGQGLQPQHF.

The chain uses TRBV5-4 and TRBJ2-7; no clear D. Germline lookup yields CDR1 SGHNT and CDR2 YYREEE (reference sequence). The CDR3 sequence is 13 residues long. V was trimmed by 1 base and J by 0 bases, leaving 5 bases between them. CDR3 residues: CASSLTDSYEQYF. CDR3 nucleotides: TGTGCCAGCAGCTTGACAGACTCCTACGAGCAGTACTTC.

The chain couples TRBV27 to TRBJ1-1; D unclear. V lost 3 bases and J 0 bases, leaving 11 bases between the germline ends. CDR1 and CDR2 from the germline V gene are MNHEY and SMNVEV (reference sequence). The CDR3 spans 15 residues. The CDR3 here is CASSFRQSMNTEAFF. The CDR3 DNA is TGTGCCAGCAGTTTCAGACAATCAATGAACACTGAAGCTTTCTTT.

The CDR3 loop reads CASQFGVSGGNQPQHF. For the CDR3, the DNA is TGTGCCAGCCAGTTTGGGGTGTCAGGGGGCAATCAGCCCCAGCATTTT. The chain has TRBV28 and TRBJ1-5; perhaps TRBD1 as D (6 bases). The germline V gene has CDR1 MDHEN and CDR2 SYDVKM. The V end lost 8 bases, the J end lost 2 bases, and 19 bases lay between the germline ends. The CDR3 is made up of 16 amino acids.

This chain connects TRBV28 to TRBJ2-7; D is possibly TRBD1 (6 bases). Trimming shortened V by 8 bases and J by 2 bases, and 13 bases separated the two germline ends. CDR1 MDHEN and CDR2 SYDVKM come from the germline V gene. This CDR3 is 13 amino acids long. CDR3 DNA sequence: TGTGCCAGCCTAAACAGGGAAACCTACGAGCAGTACTTC. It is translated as CASLNRETYEQYF.

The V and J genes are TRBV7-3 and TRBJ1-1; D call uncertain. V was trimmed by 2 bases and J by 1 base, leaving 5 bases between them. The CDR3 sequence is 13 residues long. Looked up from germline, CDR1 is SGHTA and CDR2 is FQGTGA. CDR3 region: CASSLQPNTEAFF. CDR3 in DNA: TGTGCCAGCAGCTTACAACCGAACACTGAAGCTTTCTTT.